The 29 T cell receptor beta chains below all came from one sample that was sequenced in a study of T cell changes during pregnancy in multiple sclerosis. Using immunoSEQ multiplex PCR, the repertoire was profiled, and TCRdb retains in-frame clones only, with some absent. The sample lists about 40,000 clones, 80% to 90% seen once, with roughly 5% in the top ten. Sequences were derived from peripheral blood, sampled in the first trimester of pregnancy. The receptor set was obtained from a female donor in good health, enrolled as a control in a pregnancy study.

The rearrangement links TRBV7-8 to TRBJ2-5; D unresolved. Germline V gene sequence: CDR1 SGHVS, CDR2 FQNEAQ. V was cut by 4 bases and J by 4 bases, with 7 bases left in between. The CDR3 contains 12 residues. CDR3 nucleotides: TGTGCCAGCAGCTCCACGAGAGAGACCCAGTACTTC. This gives the protein CASSSTRETQYF. The full variable domain, in which reference TRBV7-8 and TRBJ2-5 provide the parts outside the CDR3, is GAGVSQSPRYKVAKRGQDVALRCDPISGHVSLFWYQQALGQGPEFLTYFQNEAQLDKSGLPSDRFFAERPEGSVSTLKIQRTQQEDSAVYLCASSSTRETQYFGPGTRLLVL.

The V call is TRBV20-1, the J call TRBJ1-2, with a possible D match to TRBD1 (6 bases). Germline CDR1 is DFQATT and CDR2 is SNEGSKA (reference sequence). This CDR3 region has 11 residues. V gave up 6 bases and J gave up 5 bases, with 10 bases separating them. The chain's CDR3 is CSAQDSYGYTF. The CDR3 DNA is TGCAGTGCCCAGGACAGTTATGGCTACACCTTC.

This clone was detected only once. This chain connects TRBV29-1 to TRBJ1-2; D is ambiguous. The V and J ends lost 1 base and 3 bases respectively, with 12 bases between them. Germline CDR1 and CDR2: SQVTM and ANQGSEA. The CDR3 spans 14 residues. For the CDR3, the DNA is TGCAGCGTTGAAGTGGGAGGGCCGGACTATGGCTACACCTTC. Translation gives CSVEVGGPDYGYTF.

The chain employs TRBV19 and TRBJ1-4; D uncertain. The CDR3 totals 17 residues. V was shortened by 2 bases and J by 4 bases, with 17 bases between the two germline ends. Germline loops: CDR1 LNHDA, CDR2 SQIVND (reference sequence). The CDR3 coding sequence is TGTGCCAGTAGTATAAGGCAGCTGTTACGGGGTAATGAAAAACTGTTTTTT. The encoded protein is CASSIRQLLRGNEKLFF.

This clone was counted between two and nine times. The chain employs TRBV7-9 and TRBJ2-7; D ambiguous. Trimming shortened V by 1 base and J by 7 bases, and 11 bases separated the two germline ends. Germline V CDR1 and CDR2: SEHNR, FQNEAQ (reference sequence). The length of the CDR3 is 13 residues. The CDR3 loop is CASSLGGGLEQYF. In nucleotides, the CDR3 is TGTGCCAGCAGCTTAGGCGGCGGTTTGGAGCAGTACTTC.

This clone is medium-sized in the sample. The chain is built from TRBV5-5 and TRBJ1-1, with D possibly being TRBD1 (6 bases). Germline values: CDR1 SGHKS, CDR2 YYEKEE (reference sequence). V lost 1 base and J lost 4, with 14 bases in between. The CDR3 is 15 residues long. The CDR3 DNA is TGTGCCAGCAGCTTGTCACAGGGATTTGGCACTGAAGCTTTCTTT. It encodes CASSLSQGFGTEAFF.

This clone was observed once. The chain recombines TRBV7-8 with TRBJ2-2; TRBD2 matches at 7 bases. Germline CDR1 is SGHVS and CDR2 is FQNEAQ. The CDR3 extends over 15 amino acids. Trimming took 8 bases from V and 1 from J; bases not matched to a gene: 7. The CDR3 here is CASYLGGGNTGELFF. In nucleotides, the CDR3 is TGTGCCAGCTATTTAGGCGGGGGGAACACCGGGGAGCTGTTTTTT. The whole variable domain, remainder taken from reference TRBV7-8 and TRBJ2-2, is GAGVSQSPRYKVAKRGQDVALRCDPISGHVSLFWYQQALGQGPEFLTYFQNEAQLDKSGLPSDRFFAERPEGSVSTLKIQRTQQEDSAVYLCASYLGGGNTGELFFGEGSRLTVL.

V usage is TRBV5-1 and J usage is TRBJ2-7, with TRBD2 identical over 14 bases. This CDR3 is 17 amino acids long. The germline gives CDR1 SGHRS, CDR2 YFSETQ. Trimming removed 4 bases from V and 0 bases from J; junction bases left unmatched: 6. The CDR3 reads CASSVGLAGARSYEQYF. In DNA form, the CDR3 reads TGCGCCAGCAGCGTGGGACTAGCGGGAGCTCGCTCCTACGAGCAGTACTTC.

The rearrangement uses TRBV7-9 and TRBJ1-1, with a tentative D call TRBD1 (6 bases). Germline CDR1 and CDR2: SEHNR and FQNEAQ (reference sequence). The CDR3 is made up of 17 amino acids. The V gene lost 5 bases and the J gene lost 2 bases, with 21 bases spanning the gap. The CDR3 nucleotides are TGTGCCAGCAGCCTCGAAGGGCAGGGGCCGATAAACACTGAAGCTTTCTTT. Protein product: CASSLEGQGPINTEAFF.

The CDR3 region has the DNA TGTGCCAGCAGCCCCTACTCGGGGGGCTCCTATAATTCACCCCTCCACTTT. Translating it yields CASSPYSGGSYNSPLHF. This chain uses TRBV9 with TRBJ1-6; tentative D call: TRBD1 (5 bases). The V gene lost 4 bases and the J gene lost 0 bases, with 14 bases spanning the gap. Germline V gene lookup returns CDR1 SGDLS and CDR2 YYNGEE. The CDR3 sequence is 17 residues long.

The count of this clone is one. The chain combines TRBV11-3 with TRBJ1-6; D remains ambiguous. V lost 1 base and J 6 bases, leaving 10 bases between the germline ends. This CDR3 contains 15 residues. Germline-derived CDR1 and CDR2 are SGHNT and YENEEA. CDR3 bases: TGTGCCAGCAGCTTAGGTTCCGCCGGTAATTCACCCCTCCACTTT. This codes for CASSLGSAGNSPLHF.

V and J are TRBV7-2 and TRBJ2-1, with 10 bases matching TRBD2. This CDR3 is built from 15 residues. The germline gives CDR1 SGHTA, CDR2 FQGNSA. The ends lost 6 bases at V and 8 bases at J; junction bases unmatched: 10. Here the CDR3 reads CASSPLAGVGYEQFF. DNA of the CDR3: TGTGCCAGCAGTCCCCTAGCGGGAGTGGGGTATGAGCAGTTCTTC.

This clone has a single count. This CDR3 is CASSLTEPSGGAAGELFF. DNA of the CDR3: TGTGCCAGCAGCTTGACTGAACCTAGCGGGGGGGCCGCCGGGGAGCTGTTTTTT. V is TRBV5-8 and J is TRBJ2-2; 12 bases line up with TRBD2. The CDR3 length is 18 residues. The V segment lost 1 base and the J segment 6 bases; nucleotides outside the gene matches: 10. CDR1 SGHTS and CDR2 YDEGEE come from the germline V gene.

The V and J genes are TRBV10-2 and TRBJ2-1; 7 nucleotides align to TRBD2. Trimming removed 6 bases from V and 9 bases from J; junction bases left unmatched: 11. The CDR3 runs 14 residues. Germline V CDR1 and CDR2: WSHSY, SAAADI. CDR3 amino acids: CASSPTLTSSEQFF. In DNA form, the CDR3 reads TGCGCCAGCAGCCCTACCCTGACTAGCAGTGAGCAGTTCTTC.

The chain employs TRBV19 and TRBJ1-1, with D maybe TRBD1 (5 bases). Germline V gene sequence: CDR1 LNHDA, CDR2 SQIVND (reference sequence). The CDR3 extends over 15 amino acids. The V and J ends lost 5 bases and 5 bases respectively, with 18 bases between them. The CDR3 is CASSPSGDGKTEAFF. DNA of the CDR3: TGTGCCAGTAGTCCCTCGGGGGATGGTAAGACTGAAGCTTTCTTT. Together with reference TRBV19 and TRBJ1-1, the CDR3 gives the full variable domain: DGGITQSPKYLFRKEGQNVTLSCEQNLNHDAMYWYRQDPGQGLRLIYYSQIVNDFQKGDIAEGYSVSREKKESFPLTVTSAQKNPTAFYLCASSPSGDGKTEAFFGQGTRLTVV.

The CDR3 loop reads CASSQGSGYSYEQYF. DNA of the CDR3: TGCGCCAGCAGCCAAGGGTCAGGGTACTCCTACGAGCAGTACTTC. This sequence joins TRBV4-3 and TRBJ2-7; D is perhaps TRBD1 (5 bases). The CDR3 has 15 amino acids. The ends were cut back, 1 base at V and 0 bases at J, with 10 bases in the middle. CDR1 is LGHNA, CDR2 YSLEER, per germline.

In its sample, this clone was seen once. The genes are TRBV5-4 and TRBJ2-7; a possible D gene is TRBD2 (5 bases). This CDR3 is built from 13 residues. Germline CDR1 and CDR2: SGHNT and YYREEE (reference sequence). V gave up 4 bases and J gave up 5 bases, with 13 bases separating them. The CDR3 sequence: CASSPGPSHEQYF. The CDR3 region has the DNA TGTGCCAGCAGCCCGGGCCCTAGCCACGAGCAGTACTTC.

This rearrangement joins TRBV11-3 to TRBJ2-7; unclear D gene. This CDR3 is built from 13 residues. Trimming took off 4 bases at V and 5 bases at J, with 12 bases between the two ends. Germline CDR1 and CDR2: SGHNT and YENEEA. CDR3 sequence: CASSSPESHEQYF. Here the CDR3 DNA reads TGTGCCAGCAGCTCCCCAGAATCCCACGAGCAGTACTTC.

The J gene is TRBJ2-2, the V gene TRBV14, with 7 bases matching TRBD2. Per germline, CDR1 SGHDN and CDR2 FVKESK. J was trimmed by 4 bases and V by 1 base; bases with no gene match: 3. The CDR3 has 15 amino acids. For the CDR3, the DNA is TGTGCCAGCAGCCAAGGCGGGAGCCGCACCGGGGAGCTGTTTTTT. Translation: CASSQGGSRTGELFF. Supplemented by reference TRBV14 and TRBJ2-2, the full variable domain reads EAGVTQFPSHSVIEKGQTVTLRCDPISGHDNLYWYRRVMGKEIKFLLHFVKESKQDESGMPNNRFLAERTGGTYSTLKVQPAELEDSGVYFCASSQGGSRTGELFFGEGSRLTVL.

This rearrangement joins TRBV18 to TRBJ1-2, with TRBD1 matching over 8 bases. The CDR3 extends over 14 amino acids. CDR1 is KGHSH, CDR2 LQKENI, per germline. The J segment lost 4 bases and the V segment lost 3 bases, leaving 4 bases of the junction unmatched. This CDR3 is CASSPGQASYGYTF. The CDR3 bases are TGTGCCAGCTCACCGGGACAGGCTTCCTATGGCTACACCTTC.

The J gene is TRBJ1-2, the V gene TRBV11-2, with D perhaps TRBD1 (5 bases). V lost 1 base to trimming and J lost 1 base, with 10 bases between them. The CDR3 runs 15 residues. Germline CDR1 reads SGHAT; CDR2 reads FQNNGV. In DNA, the CDR3 is TGTGCCAGCAGCTTAGGTCTAGGGGATAACTATGGCTACACCTTC. It is translated as CASSLGLGDNYGYTF.

J is TRBJ1-2 and V is TRBV7-2, with D tentatively TRBD1 (6 bases). Between the trimmed V and J ends, which lost 5 bases and 4 bases, there was a span of 11 bases. The CDR3 length is 13 residues. Germline-derived CDR1 and CDR2 are SGHTA and FQGNSA. CDR3 in DNA: TGTGCCAGCAGCCAACAGGGTGGCTATGGCTACACCTTC. Translating it yields CASSQQGGYGYTF. Using reference TRBV7-2 and TRBJ1-2 for the parts outside the CDR3, the full variable domain is GAGVSQSPSNKVTEKGKDVELRCDPISGHTALYWYRQSLGQGLEFLIYFQGNSAPDKSGLPSDRFSAERTGGSVSTLTIQRTQQEDSAVYLCASSQQGGYGYTFGSGTRLTVV.

This clone was recorded once. The chain employs TRBV4-2 and TRBJ1-5, with D uncertain. The V gene lost 1 base and the J gene lost 3 bases, with 7 bases spanning the gap. Per germline, CDR1 LGHNA and CDR2 YNFKEQ. The CDR3 extends over 14 amino acids. CDR3 in amino acids: CASSQVSNNQPQHF. Written as DNA, the CDR3 is TGTGCCAGCAGCCAAGTCAGTAACAATCAGCCCCAGCATTTT.

This rearrangement joins TRBV5-1 to TRBJ2-7; D is tentatively TRBD1 or TRBD2 (6 bases each). The CDR3 runs to 15 residues. Germline V gives CDR1 SGHRS, CDR2 YFSETQ. Deletions cut 4 bases from V and 7 bases from J, with 21 bases between. CDR3 in DNA: TGCGCCAGCAGCCTGGGGGCTAGCGAGGCCAAGGAGCAGTACTTC. Translating it yields CASSLGASEAKEQYF. Drawing the rest from reference TRBV5-1 and TRBJ2-7, the complete variable domain is KAGVTQTPRYLIKTRGQQVTLSCSPISGHRSVSWYQQTPGQGLQFLFEYFSETQRNKGNFPGRFSGRQFSNSRSEMNVSTLELGDSALYLCASSLGASEAKEQYFGPGTRLTVT.

The chain has TRBV9 and TRBJ2-1; possible D gene TRBD2, 7 bases. The CDR3 covers 17 residues. Trimming shortened V by 0 bases and J by 6 bases, and 19 bases separated the two germline ends. The germline gives CDR1 SGDLS, CDR2 YYNGEE. The CDR3 loop is CASSVAGGGEGGNEQFF. The CDR3 nucleotides are TGTGCCAGCAGCGTAGCTGGCGGGGGCGAGGGAGGCAATGAGCAGTTCTTC.

This clone was found a few times. V is TRBV6-5 and J is TRBJ2-3; TRBD2 aligns across 10 bases. Germline trimming cut 4 bases from V and 4 bases from J; bases unmatched to any gene: 8. CDR1 MNHEY and CDR2 SVGAGI come from the germline V gene. The CDR3 has 16 residues. The DNA for the CDR3 is TGTGCCAGCAGTTCGGGGGCTAGCGGGGGTGCAGATACGCAGTATTTT. It is translated as CASSSGASGGADTQYF.

The chain carries TRBV5-4 and TRBJ2-6; no definite D call. Germline values: CDR1 SGHNT, CDR2 YYREEE (reference sequence). The CDR3 is 14 amino acids. The V end lost 0 bases, the J end lost 4 bases, and 5 bases lay between the germline ends. CDR3 nucleotides: TGTGCCAGCAGCTTGGAAGCGGGGGCCAACGTCCTGACTTTC. Protein: CASSLEAGANVLTF.

This clone is a singleton in its sample. The chain links TRBV19 to TRBJ2-7; 9 bases align to TRBD1. This CDR3 is 14 amino acids long. Germline CDR1 reads LNHDA; CDR2 reads SQIVND (reference sequence). After removal of 6 bases from V and 3 bases from J, the junction contained 6 bases not matched to a gene. The CDR3 coding sequence is TGTGCCAGTAGCCCCGGGACAGGGCTCTACGAGCAGTACTTC. Protein: CASSPGTGLYEQYF.

The chain joins TRBV19 to TRBJ1-5; TRBD1 matches at 7 bases. The junction had 6 bases not matched to a gene; V was cut back by 7 bases and J by 0 bases. The CDR3 length is 15 residues. CDR1 and CDR2 (germline): LNHDA, SQIVND (reference sequence). The CDR3 loop is CASTQGLYSNQPQHF. The CDR3 coding sequence is TGTGCCAGTACACAGGGGCTATATAGCAATCAGCCCCAGCATTTT.